These T cell receptor beta chains were read from a single sample in a study of graft-versus-host responses after intestinal transplantation. Some clones are missing from TCRdb's copy, which holds only in-frame ones; the method was immunoSEQ multiplex PCR. The sample has about 98,000 clones; roughly 83% are singletons. The starting material was PBMCs, obtained 255 days after intestinal transplant. The source of these receptors is a human patient who received an intestinal transplant, so some T cells may come from the graft donor. Each CDR3 is given with its conserved first and last residue. Each record gives: D gene, J gene, V gene, clone size, CDR3 DNA, CDR3 protein. A D gene is named only where the DNA matches it firmly. Clone size is not always given. Where it is, it says once, few, many or a class for expanded clones.

D gene: NA
J gene: TRBJ2-5
V gene: TRBV2
clone size: NA
CDR3 DNA: TGTGCCAGCAGAGTGATGGACTGGGGAAAGACCCAGTACTTC
CDR3 protein: CASRVMDWGKTQYF

D gene: NA
J gene: TRBJ2-1
V gene: TRBV2
clone size: NA
CDR3 DNA: TGTGCCAGCAGTGAAGGGGTGAATTCAGCGCAGAGCTCCTACAATGAGCAGTTCTTC
CDR3 protein: CASSEGVNSAQSSYNEQFF

D gene: NA
J gene: TRBJ1-3
V gene: TRBV2
clone size: NA
CDR3 DNA: TGTGCCAGCAGAACAGGGTGGGGAGGAAACACCATATATTTT
CDR3 protein: CASRTGWGGNTIYF

D gene: TRBD2
J gene: TRBJ2-7
V gene: TRBV5-4
clone size: NA
CDR3 DNA: TGTGCCAGCAGCCAAGAGGAAGCGGGAGCCTTAGGGGAGCAGTACTTC
CDR3 protein: CASSQEEAGALGEQYF

D gene: NA
J gene: TRBJ2-1
V gene: TRBV15
clone size: NA
CDR3 DNA: TGTGCCACCAGCAGAGACCGTGTCAATGAGCAGTTCTTC
CDR3 protein: CATSRDRVNEQFF

D gene: NA
J gene: TRBJ2-3
V gene: TRBV7-7
clone size: NA
CDR3 DNA: TGTGCTAGCAGTGGGGCTCCCACGGGAGATACGCAGTATTTT
CDR3 protein: CASSGAPTGDTQYF

D gene: TRBD1
J gene: TRBJ1-2
V gene: TRBV6-6
clone size: NA
CDR3 DNA: TGTGCCAGCAGAAGTCCGCAGGGGGGCTACTATGGCTACACCTTC
CDR3 protein: CASRSPQGGYYGYTF

D gene: NA
J gene: TRBJ1-5
V gene: TRBV11-1
clone size: NA
CDR3 DNA: TGTGCCAGCAGCCCCGATTGGCAGGGGCCGGGTGGGCATTTT
CDR3 protein: CASSPDWQGPGGHF

D gene: NA
J gene: TRBJ2-1
V gene: TRBV5-1
clone size: NA
CDR3 DNA: TGCGCCAGCAGCTTGAACCCCCAAGGGACCTACAATGAGCAGTTCTTC
CDR3 protein: CASSLNPQGTYNEQFF

D gene: TRBD2
J gene: TRBJ2-3
V gene: TRBV28
clone size: NA
CDR3 DNA: TGTGCCAGCAGCTCCGGACTAGCGGGTCCGAATTGGGTGGTAGATACGCAGTATTTT
CDR3 protein: CASSSGLAGPNWVVDTQYF

D gene: TRBD1
J gene: TRBJ1-1
V gene: TRBV7-3
clone size: NA
CDR3 DNA: TGTGCCAGCAGTCCAACCGGGACAGGGAACACTGAAGCTTTCTTT
CDR3 protein: CASSPTGTGNTEAFF

D gene: TRBD1
J gene: TRBJ1-1
V gene: TRBV10-1
clone size: NA
CDR3 DNA: TGCGCCAGCAGCCAGAGCACAGGGGTCCTGAACACTGAAGCTTTCTTT
CDR3 protein: CASSQSTGVLNTEAFF

D gene: NA
J gene: TRBJ1-1
V gene: TRBV2
clone size: NA
CDR3 DNA: TGTGCCAGCAGTGAAAGGGACGGCGGCACTGAAGCTTTCTTT
CDR3 protein: CASSERDGGTEAFF

D gene: NA
J gene: TRBJ2-1
V gene: TRBV7-9
clone size: once
CDR3 DNA: TGTGCCAGCAGCCCCCGTGGCTACAATGAGCAGTTCTTC
CDR3 protein: CASSPRGYNEQFF

D gene: NA
J gene: TRBJ2-1
V gene: TRBV27
clone size: NA
CDR3 DNA: TGTGCCAGCAGTTTGGGTTCCTACAATGAGCAGTTCTTC
CDR3 protein: CASSLGSYNEQFF

D gene: TRBD2
J gene: TRBJ2-5
V gene: TRBV11-2
clone size: NA
CDR3 DNA: TGTGCCAGCAGCTTAACAGCGGGGCAAGAGACCCAGTACTTC
CDR3 protein: CASSLTAGQETQYF

D gene: NA
J gene: TRBJ1-2
V gene: TRBV9
clone size: NA
CDR3 DNA: TGTGCCAGCAGCGCCCGATCGGACCCTTATGGCTACACCTTC
CDR3 protein: CASSARSDPYGYTF

D gene: NA
J gene: TRBJ2-7
V gene: TRBV5-6
clone size: NA
CDR3 DNA: TGTGCCAGCAGCCGGGGACTCCCCCTTAGCTCCTACGAGCAGTACTTC
CDR3 protein: CASSRGLPLSSYEQYF

D gene: TRBD2
J gene: TRBJ2-3
V gene: TRBV14
clone size: NA
CDR3 DNA: TGTGCCAGCAGCCAAGATGGGACTAGGGCAGATACGCAGTATTTT
CDR3 protein: CASSQDGTRADTQYF

D gene: NA
J gene: TRBJ2-7
V gene: TRBV15
clone size: NA
CDR3 DNA: TGTGCCACCAGCAGAGATGGGGGCTGGTACGAGCAGTACTTC
CDR3 protein: CATSRDGGWYEQYF

D gene: NA
J gene: TRBJ2-1
V gene: TRBV28
clone size: NA
CDR3 DNA: TGTGCCAGCAGTTTATCCGGGACAAACTACAATGAGCAGTTCTTC
CDR3 protein: CASSLSGTNYNEQFF

D gene: TRBD1
J gene: TRBJ2-1
V gene: TRBV25-1
clone size: NA
CDR3 DNA: TGTGCCAGCAGTGAATTAGAGACAGGGACGGTCTTC
CDR3 protein: CASSELETGTVF

D gene: NA
J gene: TRBJ2-2
V gene: TRBV7-6
clone size: NA
CDR3 DNA: TGTGCCAGCAGCGGAAACAGGGCCACCACCGGGGAGCTGTTTTTT
CDR3 protein: CASSGNRATTGELFF

D gene: NA
J gene: TRBJ2-2
V gene: TRBV2
clone size: NA
CDR3 DNA: TGTGCCAGCAGTGCCGGGACCCCCACCGGGGAGCTGTTTTTT
CDR3 protein: CASSAGTPTGELFF

D gene: TRBD1
J gene: TRBJ1-5
V gene: TRBV2
clone size: NA
CDR3 DNA: TGTGCCAGCAGTCGGGACAGCCCCAATCAGCCCCAGCATTTT
CDR3 protein: CASSRDSPNQPQHF

D gene: TRBD2
J gene: TRBJ2-1
V gene: TRBV27
clone size: NA
CDR3 DNA: TGTGCCAGCAGGCAGACTAGCGGGGGGTACAATGAGCAGTTCTTC
CDR3 protein: CASRQTSGGYNEQFF

D gene: NA
J gene: TRBJ2-7
V gene: TRBV5-5
clone size: NA
CDR3 DNA: TGTGCCAACCGCCGGACTTGGGGCACCTACGAGCAGTACTTC
CDR3 protein: CANRRTWGTYEQYF

D gene: NA
J gene: TRBJ2-5
V gene: TRBV2
clone size: NA
CDR3 DNA: TGTGCCAGCCAACCGAACCAAGGGACCCAGTACTTC
CDR3 protein: CASQPNQGTQYF

D gene: NA
J gene: TRBJ1-4
V gene: TRBV14
clone size: NA
CDR3 DNA: TGTGCCAGCAGCCAGCAGGGCTACGAAAAACTGTTTTTT
CDR3 protein: CASSQQGYEKLFF

D gene: NA
J gene: TRBJ2-5
V gene: TRBV19
clone size: NA
CDR3 DNA: TGTGCCAGTAGAAGGGTAGGGGAGACCCAGTACTTC
CDR3 protein: CASRRVGETQYF

D gene: TRBD1
J gene: TRBJ2-7
V gene: TRBV6-1
clone size: few
CDR3 DNA: TGTGCCAGCAGTGGGACAGGGATCCACGAGCAGTACTTC
CDR3 protein: CASSGTGIHEQYF

D gene: TRBD1
J gene: TRBJ2-1
V gene: TRBV4-2
clone size: NA
CDR3 DNA: TGTGCCAGCAGCCAGGATCCCGGGACAGGGGACAATGAGCAGTTCTTC
CDR3 protein: CASSQDPGTGDNEQFF

D gene: NA
J gene: TRBJ1-4
V gene: TRBV9
clone size: NA
CDR3 DNA: TGTGCCAGCAGCGTAGGAGGGGAGGAAAAACTGTTTTTT
CDR3 protein: CASSVGGEEKLFF

D gene: NA
J gene: TRBJ1-1
V gene: TRBV2
clone size: NA
CDR3 DNA: TGTGCCCAAGGGGGTAACACTGAAGCTTTCTTT
CDR3 protein: CAQGGNTEAFF

D gene: TRBD2
J gene: TRBJ2-5
V gene: TRBV28
clone size: NA
CDR3 DNA: TGTGCCAGCAGTTTTGCCGCGGGGGGTTTCCAAGAGACCCAGTACTTC
CDR3 protein: CASSFAAGGFQETQYF

D gene: NA
J gene: TRBJ1-1
V gene: TRBV6-1
clone size: NA
CDR3 DNA: TGTGCCAGCAGTGGTGAGGGAATACTCATGAACACTGAAGCTTTCTTT
CDR3 protein: CASSGEGILMNTEAFF

D gene: NA
J gene: TRBJ1-2
V gene: TRBV29-1
clone size: NA
CDR3 DNA: TGCAGCGTTGGCCCACGGGGGGAAGGTGGCTACACCTTC
CDR3 protein: CSVGPRGEGGYTF

D gene: NA
J gene: TRBJ1-4
V gene: TRBV6-1
clone size: once
CDR3 DNA: TGTGCCAGCAGACCCGTAGGTACTAATGAAAAACTGTTTTTT
CDR3 protein: CASRPVGTNEKLFF

D gene: NA
J gene: TRBJ1-2
V gene: TRBV28
clone size: NA
CDR3 DNA: TGTGCCAGCAGCCCAAGGTCGGAGGGCTACACCTTC
CDR3 protein: CASSPRSEGYTF

D gene: NA
J gene: TRBJ1-1
V gene: TRBV19
clone size: once
CDR3 DNA: TGTGCCAGTAGTTTTGGGAACACTGAAGCTTTCTTT
CDR3 protein: CASSFGNTEAFF

D gene: TRBD2
J gene: TRBJ2-2
V gene: TRBV28
clone size: NA
CDR3 DNA: TGTGCCAGCAGTTTACTGACTAGCGGGGGAACCGGGGAGCTGTTTTTT
CDR3 protein: CASSLLTSGGTGELFF

D gene: NA
J gene: TRBJ2-1
V gene: TRBV14
clone size: NA
CDR3 DNA: TGTGCCAGCAGCCAAGGTTCGGGGCTATCCTACAATGAGCAGTTCTTC
CDR3 protein: CASSQGSGLSYNEQFF

D gene: TRBD1
J gene: TRBJ1-1
V gene: TRBV27
clone size: NA
CDR3 DNA: TGTGCCAGCAGCACTTTACAGGGGTTGGCGAACACTGAAGCTTTCTTT
CDR3 protein: CASSTLQGLANTEAFF

D gene: NA
J gene: TRBJ1-1
V gene: TRBV5-1
clone size: NA
CDR3 DNA: TGCGCCAGCAGCTTGGACACGCGGGGCACTGAAGCTTTCTTT
CDR3 protein: CASSLDTRGTEAFF

D gene: NA
J gene: TRBJ2-7
V gene: TRBV6-5
clone size: NA
CDR3 DNA: TGTGCCGGCTCCCCGTCCTACGGAGCCTACGAGCAGTACTTC
CDR3 protein: CAGSPSYGAYEQYF

D gene: TRBD2
J gene: TRBJ2-7
V gene: TRBV9
clone size: NA
CDR3 DNA: TGTGCCAGCAGCTTAGCGGGAGACCCTAGGGAGCAGTACTTC
CDR3 protein: CASSLAGDPREQYF

D gene: NA
J gene: TRBJ1-3
V gene: TRBV7-2
clone size: few
CDR3 DNA: TGTGCCAGCAGCTTAGGGAACGCTGGAAACACCATATATTTT
CDR3 protein: CASSLGNAGNTIYF

D gene: NA
J gene: TRBJ1-1
V gene: TRBV29-1
clone size: NA
CDR3 DNA: TGCAGCGTTGACCCGCAGATGAACACTGAAGCTTTCTTT
CDR3 protein: CSVDPQMNTEAFF

D gene: NA
J gene: TRBJ1-5
V gene: TRBV27
clone size: NA
CDR3 DNA: TGTGCCAGCAGTTTAAGGGGATGGGGCAATCAGCCCCAGCATTTT
CDR3 protein: CASSLRGWGNQPQHF

D gene: NA
J gene: TRBJ1-1
V gene: TRBV7-8
clone size: once
CDR3 DNA: TGTGCCAGCAGCTTATTGCGGACAGAGAACACTGAAGCTTTCTTT
CDR3 protein: CASSLLRTENTEAFF

D gene: NA
J gene: TRBJ2-1
V gene: TRBV7-9
clone size: NA
CDR3 DNA: TGTGCCAGCAGCTTAGCGTTGGCCCTGCGACAGAAGGCCAATGAGCAGTTCTTC
CDR3 protein: CASSLALALRQKANEQFF

D gene: TRBD1
J gene: TRBJ1-2
V gene: TRBV2
clone size: NA
CDR3 DNA: TGTGCCAGCAGTGAAGCGCAGGGGGGCGTTAACTATGGCTACACCTTC
CDR3 protein: CASSEAQGGVNYGYTF

D gene: NA
J gene: TRBJ2-7
V gene: TRBV11-2
clone size: NA
CDR3 DNA: TGTGCCAGCAGCTTGCTGACGGAGACCCTTTCCTACGAGCAGTACTTC
CDR3 protein: CASSLLTETLSYEQYF

D gene: NA
J gene: TRBJ2-7
V gene: TRBV7-9
clone size: NA
CDR3 DNA: TGTGCCAGCAGCACCACCTACGAGCAGTACTTC
CDR3 protein: CASSTTYEQYF

D gene: TRBD1
J gene: TRBJ2-5
V gene: TRBV19
clone size: NA
CDR3 DNA: TGTGCCAGTAGTAAGACGACAGGGACGATACAAGAGACCCAGTACTTC
CDR3 protein: CASSKTTGTIQETQYF

D gene: TRBD2
J gene: TRBJ2-3
V gene: TRBV10-3
clone size: NA
CDR3 DNA: TGTGCCATCAGTCCAGGAACAAACCGAGGGACTAGCGGGCGTAGCACAGATACGCAGTATTTT
CDR3 protein: CAISPGTNRGTSGRSTDTQYF

D gene: TRBD1
J gene: TRBJ2-7
V gene: TRBV6-5
clone size: once
CDR3 DNA: TGTGCCAGCAGAACGGACAGGGAATTAGGCGAGCAGTACTTC
CDR3 protein: CASRTDRELGEQYF

D gene: TRBD2
J gene: TRBJ2-1
V gene: TRBV7-3
clone size: once
CDR3 DNA: TGTGCCAGCAGCGCCCACCTATCGGGGGGGCTGGCCTACAATGAGCAGTTCTTC
CDR3 protein: CASSAHLSGGLAYNEQFF